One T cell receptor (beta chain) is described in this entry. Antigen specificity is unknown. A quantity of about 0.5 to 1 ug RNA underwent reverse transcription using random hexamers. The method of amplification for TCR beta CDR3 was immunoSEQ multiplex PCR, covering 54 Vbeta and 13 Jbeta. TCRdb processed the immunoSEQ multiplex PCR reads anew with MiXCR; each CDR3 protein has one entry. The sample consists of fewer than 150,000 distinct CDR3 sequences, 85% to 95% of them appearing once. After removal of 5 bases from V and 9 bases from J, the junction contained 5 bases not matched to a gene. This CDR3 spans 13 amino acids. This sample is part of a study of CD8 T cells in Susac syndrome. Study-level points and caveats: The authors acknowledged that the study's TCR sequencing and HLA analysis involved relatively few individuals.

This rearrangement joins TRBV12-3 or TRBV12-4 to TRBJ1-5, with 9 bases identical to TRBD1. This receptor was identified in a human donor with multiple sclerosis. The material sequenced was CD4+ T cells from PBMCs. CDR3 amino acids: CASSTGQGRPQHF. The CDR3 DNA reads TGTGCCAGCAGTACCGGACAGGGGAGGCCCCAGCATTTT.